This T cell receptor beta chain emerged from a study of T cell responses to AZD1222 COVID-19 vaccine. In its sample, this clone was seen once. Germline assignment: CDR1 MNHEY and CDR2 SMNVEV (reference sequence). The CDR3 extends over 12 amino acids. Trimming pared 5 bases from V and 2 bases from J, leaving 6 bases between. The method was immunoSEQ multiplex PCR; TCRdb's version includes in-frame clones alone and lacks a portion of them. The sample contains about 120,000 clones, approximately 91% of which appear only once. Sequenced material: peripheral blood, taken on day 0 of AZD1222 vaccination. This TCR was sampled from an adult in good health. V usage is TRBV27 and J usage is TRBJ1-2; no reliable D call. The CDR3, as DNA: TGTGCCAGCAGTGCTGGGAACTATGGCTACACCTTC. Translation gives CASSAGNYGYTF.